What follows are 19 T cell receptor beta chains derived from one specimen sequenced in a study of T cell repertoires in cytomegalovirus infection. Their antigen targets remain unknown. TCRdb itself ran the reads through MiXCR, one entry per CDR3 protein. The sample carries more than 250,000 distinct CDR3 sequences, more than 20% recorded once. This specimen consisted of cultured PBMCs, obtained from culture after CMV antigen stimulation. The source is a human donor in good health (CMV status not recorded). Some clones in this sample may be carry-over from other donors' samples.

The rearrangement uses TRBV28 and TRBJ1-1; 10 nucleotides line up with TRBD1. The trim removed 2 bases at V and 8 bases at J, leaving 5 bases unmatched. CDR3 length: 14 amino acids. Germline V gene sequence: CDR1 MDHEN, CDR2 SYDVKM. The CDR3 loop reads CASSLDRGQGEAFF. DNA of the CDR3: TGTGCCAGCAGTTTAGACAGGGGGCAGGGAGAAGCTTTCTTT.

Concerning this clonotype: Just one base apart from a much larger clone, this may be a read error. This chain connects TRBV12-3 or TRBV12-4 to TRBJ1-1; D perhaps matches TRBD1 (6 bases). This CDR3 has 12 amino acids. V dropped 6 bases and J dropped 3 bases, with 8 bases sitting between them. The CDR3 loop is CASRYRDTEAFF. The CDR3 DNA reads as TGTGCCAGCAGGTACAGGGACACTGAAGCTTTCTTT.

This clonotype was seen more than once but under ten times. The chain links TRBV7-6 to TRBJ2-1; tentatively, D is TRBD1 or TRBD2 (6 bases each). Looked up from germline, CDR1 is SGHVS and CDR2 is FNYEAQ. There are 17 residues in the CDR3. Deletions cut 5 bases from V and 0 bases from J, with 17 bases between. CDR3 in amino acids: CASSPTLGGSSYNEQFF. The CDR3 DNA reads as TGTGCCAGCAGCCCAACGCTGGGGGGCAGCTCCTACAATGAGCAGTTCTTC.

The rearrangement uses TRBV29-1 and TRBJ1-4; no definite D call. The CDR3 runs to 13 residues. Germline V gene lookup returns CDR1 SQVTM and CDR2 ANQGSEA. V was trimmed by 0 bases and J by 4 bases, leaving 6 bases between them. The chain's CDR3 is CSVEDGVNEKLFF. The DNA of the CDR3 is TGCAGCGTTGAAGACGGGGTTAATGAAAAACTGTTTTTT. Together with reference TRBV29-1 and TRBJ1-4, the CDR3 gives the full variable domain: SAVISQKPSRDICQRGTSLTIQCQVDSQVTMMFWYRQQPGQSLTLIATANQGSEATYESGFVIDKFPISRPNLTFSTLTVSNMSPEDSSIYLCSVEDGVNEKLFFGSGTQLSVL.

This sequence joins TRBV4-3 and TRBJ2-1; TRBD2 matches 9 bases. V was pared by 0 bases and J by 2 bases, with 5 bases of the junction left unmatched. This CDR3 spans 17 amino acids. Germline loops: CDR1 LGHNA, CDR2 YSLEER. CDR3 region: CASSQDLTSGAYNEQFF. The CDR3 region has the DNA TGCGCCAGCAGCCAAGATTTGACTAGCGGTGCCTACAATGAGCAGTTCTTC.

This clonotype was seen only a few times. The chain couples TRBV27 to TRBJ2-7; no definite D call. Germline assignment: CDR1 MNHEY and CDR2 SMNVEV (reference sequence). Trimming took off 6 bases at V and 4 bases at J, with 19 bases between the two ends. CDR3 length equals 15 residues. CDR3 bases: TGTGCCAGCAGACGAACAGCTTCGCCCTATTACGAGCAGTACTTC. This translates into CASRRTASPYYEQYF.

Only a few counts were recorded for this clonotype. V and J are TRBV6-1 and TRBJ2-1; 11 nucleotides match TRBD2. From germline, CDR1 is MNHNS and CDR2 SASEGT. V shed 4 bases and J 7 bases; nucleotides not matched to a gene: 12. The CDR3 is 17 amino acids. Here the CDR3 DNA reads TGTGCCAGCAGTGGGTGGGCTAGCGGGAGGCAGTTGAATGAGCAGTTCTTC. Translation gives CASSGWASGRQLNEQFF.

This clonotype appeared many times. J is TRBJ2-7 and V is TRBV7-2; TRBD1 is a possible D gene (6 bases). The length of the CDR3 is 14 residues. V lost 5 bases and J 2 bases, leaving 13 bases between the germline ends. Germline loops: CDR1 SGHTA, CDR2 FQGNSA. DNA for the CDR3: TGTGCCAGCAGCCCGACGACAGGTCCCTACGAGCAGTACGTC. Its translation is CASSPTTGPYEQYV.

This clonotype has a handful of counts. The CDR3 here is CASSLGGYTF. CDR3 bases: TGTGCCAGCAGCTTAGGTGGCTACACCTTC. The rearrangement links TRBV7-8 to TRBJ1-2; no definite D call. This CDR3 is built from 10 residues. CDR1 SGHVS and CDR2 FQNEAQ come from the germline V gene. V was trimmed by 1 base and J by 7 bases, leaving 1 base between them.

The V gene is TRBV29-1, the J gene TRBJ2-3; D gene uncertain. The CDR3 contains 11 residues. CDR1 and CDR2 (germline): SQVTM, ANQGSEA. Trimming stripped 4 bases from V and 2 bases from J, with 4 bases between. This chain's CDR3 is CSVGNTDTQYF. Written as DNA, the CDR3 is TGCAGCGTTGGTAACACAGATACGCAGTATTTT.

This clonotype was picked up a small number of times. The chain joins TRBV19 to TRBJ2-7; 11 bases match TRBD2. The V gene's germline CDR1 is LNHDA and CDR2 SQIVND (reference sequence). This CDR3 spans 15 amino acids. Unmatched junction bases numbered 3, after V lost 3 bases and J lost 2 bases. CDR3 bases: TGTGCCAGTAGTATTACTAGCGGGAGTCCCTACGAGCAGTACTTC. Translating it yields CASSITSGSPYEQYF. The full variable domain, its missing parts supplied by reference TRBV19 and TRBJ2-7, is DGGITQSPKYLFRKEGQNVTLSCEQNLNHDAMYWYRQDPGQGLRLIYYSQIVNDFQKGDIAEGYSVSREKKESFPLTVTSAQKNPTAFYLCASSITSGSPYEQYFGPGTRLTVT.

This chain uses TRBV28 with TRBJ2-3; 8 bases are shared with TRBD2. The germline V gene encodes CDR1 MDHEN and CDR2 SYDVKM. V lost 2 bases, J lost 4 bases, and 2 bases stayed unmatched. The CDR3 loop spans 14 amino acids. The CDR3 DNA reads as TGTGCCAGCAGTTTAGGGACTAGTGCAGATACGCAGTATTTT. Its protein is CASSLGTSADTQYF. The full variable domain, in which reference TRBV28 and TRBJ2-3 provide the parts outside the CDR3, is DVKVTQSSRYLVKRTGEKVFLECVQDMDHENMFWYRQDPGLGLRLIYFSYDVKMKEKGDIPEGYSVSREKKERFSLILESASTNQTSMYLCASSLGTSADTQYFGPGTRLTVL.

The rearrangement links TRBV6-5 to TRBJ2-2; D is perhaps TRBD1 (6 bases). The CDR3 has 15 residues. Per the germline V gene, CDR1 is MNHEY and CDR2 is SVGAGI. The V end was cut by 1 base, the J end by 4 bases, with 10 bases between. The CDR3 DNA follows: TGTGCCAGCAGTTACTGGCAGGGGAGCACCGGGGAGCTGTTTTTT. As protein: CASSYWQGSTGELFF.

This clonotype was detected ten times or more. The chain links TRBV7-6 to TRBJ2-2; D remains unclear. This CDR3 contains 15 residues. From germline, CDR1 is SGHVS and CDR2 FNYEAQ. V shed 1 base and J shed 4 bases, with 10 bases lying between them. Written as DNA, the CDR3 is TGTGCCAGCAGCTTAGTGGGTTCTACCACCGGGGAGCTGTTTTTT. Protein product: CASSLVGSTTGELFF. The full variable domain, its missing parts supplied by reference TRBV7-6 and TRBJ2-2, is GAGVSQSPRYKVTKRGQDVALRCDPISGHVSLYWYRQALGQGPEFLTYFNYEAQQDKSGLPNDRFSAERPEGSISTLTIQRTEQRDSAMYRCASSLVGSTTGELFFGEGSRLTVL.

The chain employs TRBV6-6 and TRBJ2-3; 12 nucleotides align to TRBD2. The CDR3 consists of 16 residues. CDR1 is MNHNY, CDR2 SVGAGI, per germline (reference sequence). J gave up 2 bases and V 5 bases, and 5 bases lay outside the gene matches. CDR3 in DNA: TGTGCCAGCAGTAGAGGACTAGCGGGGAACACAGATACGCAGTATTTT. It codes for CASSRGLAGNTDTQYF.

The gene calls are TRBV12-3 or TRBV12-4 and TRBJ2-6; D is unresolved. Trimming cost V 2 bases and J 0 bases, with 5 bases left between them. CDR3 length: 15 amino acids. CDR3 region: CASSLRISGANVLTF. The CDR3 region has the DNA TGTGCCAGCAGTTTACGGATCTCTGGGGCCAACGTCCTGACTTTC.

The rearrangement joins TRBV6-1 to TRBJ1-1; 11 nucleotides align to TRBD1. Germline loops: CDR1 MNHNS, CDR2 SASEGT. V lost 7 bases, J lost 0 bases, and 4 bases stayed unmatched. The CDR3 has 15 amino acids. CDR3 residues: CASTPGQGVNTEAFF. CDR3 DNA sequence: TGTGCCAGCACCCCGGGACAGGGGGTGAACACTGAAGCTTTCTTT.

The V gene is TRBV29-1, the J gene TRBJ1-2; 11 bases are a match to TRBD1. Trimming removed 7 bases from V and 4 bases from J; junction bases left unmatched: 11. Germline V gene lookup returns CDR1 SQVTM and CDR2 ANQGSEA. CDR3 size: 15 residues. The CDR3 spells CSASGTGGNRYGYTF. The CDR3 coding sequence is TGCAGCGCTTCCGGGACAGGGGGTAATCGCTATGGCTACACCTTC.

The chain combines TRBV28 with TRBJ2-6; 7 nucleotides agree with TRBD1. The CDR3 has 15 residues. The V segment lost 4 bases and the J segment 2 bases; nucleotides outside the gene matches: 2. Germline loops: CDR1 MDHEN, CDR2 SYDVKM. The CDR3 region is CASSSQGAGANVLTF. CDR3 nucleotide sequence: TGTGCCAGCAGTTCTCAGGGGGCTGGGGCCAACGTCCTGACTTTC.